Listed here are 5 T cell receptor beta chains from one sample, sequenced in a study of long-term antiretroviral therapy in people with HIV. The authors ran the immunoSEQ assay, v3.0, at survey level. The assay was immunoSEQ multiplex PCR, and TCRdb's table has in-frame clones only and misses some. Of more than 20,000 clones listed, approximately 84% are singletons. This specimen was unsorted PBMCs, taken 0.5 years before starting antiretroviral therapy. The source of these receptors is a man aged 40-55 years with HIV.

The V and J genes are TRBV5-1 and TRBJ1-2; 11 bases line up with TRBD1. Germline assignment: CDR1 SGHRS and CDR2 YFSETQ. There are 14 residues in the CDR3. Trimming at V came to 4 bases and at J to 5 bases, leaving 4 bases not matched to a gene. The CDR3 DNA reads as TGCGCCAGCAGCCCAGGACAGGGGGCATATGGCTACACCTTC. Protein: CASSPGQGAYGYTF.

This clone occurred once. This sequence joins TRBV11-2 and TRBJ2-3; D possibly corresponds to TRBD2 (7 bases). Trimming shortened V by 2 bases and J by 4 bases, and 13 bases separated the two germline ends. The germline V gene has CDR1 SGHAT and CDR2 FQNNGV. CDR3 length: 15 amino acids. CDR3 coding DNA: TGTGCCAGCAGCTTAATCGGGGGGCGCGCAGATACGCAGTATTTT. The encoded protein is CASSLIGGRADTQYF.

The V gene is TRBV29-1, the J gene TRBJ1-2; 7 bases map to TRBD1. This CDR3 comprises 15 residues. The germline gives CDR1 SQVTM, CDR2 ANQGSEA. V was pared by 3 bases and J by 4 bases, with 11 bases of the junction left unmatched. The CDR3 DNA is TGCAGCGTTGAGGGTGGGCTAGACAGGGCCTATGGCTACACCTTC. Residues: CSVEGGLDRAYGYTF.

This chain joins TRBV27 and TRBJ2-7; D remains ambiguous. The CDR3 has 14 residues. The V gene's germline CDR1 is MNHEY and CDR2 SMNVEV (reference sequence). Trimming pared 8 bases from V and 5 bases from J, leaving 19 bases between. In nucleotides, the CDR3 is TGTGCCAGCTCTAAGGAAGGGCCGGGTAACGAGCAGTACTTC. Amino acid sequence: CASSKEGPGNEQYF.

This clone has a single count. The rearrangement uses TRBV19 and TRBJ1-2; D gene unclear. The CDR3 contains 12 residues. Germline V lookup: CDR1 LNHDA, CDR2 SQIVND (reference sequence). V was clipped by 7 bases and J by 8 bases, with 14 bases between them. As DNA, the CDR3 is TGTGCCAGTATTACCCAATTAGGCGGCTACACCTTC. This translates into CASITQLGGYTF. Full variable domain (outside the CDR3, taken from reference TRBV19 and TRBJ1-2): DGGITQSPKYLFRKEGQNVTLSCEQNLNHDAMYWYRQDPGQGLRLIYYSQIVNDFQKGDIAEGYSVSREKKESFPLTVTSAQKNPTAFYLCASITQLGGYTFGSGTRLTVV.